This TCR beta chain was identified during a study of patients and donors after allogeneic stem cell transplantation. TCRdb recomputed calls from the RT-PCR reads with MiXCR, one row per CDR3 protein. This sample has approximately 410,000 distinct CDR3 sequences; approximately 16% occur once, and the top ten carry 7% to 7.5%. This clonotype was observed a few times. The germline V gene has CDR1 KGHDR and CDR2 SFDVKD. CDR3 size: 17 residues. Trimming removed 5 bases from V and 2 bases from J; junction bases left unmatched: 11. The receptor was derived from a human donor who was either an allogeneic HSCT recipient or a stem cell or donor lymphocyte infusion donor (not recorded which). It is not recorded whose cells these are; they may come from a transplant donor. This chain uses TRBV24-1 with TRBJ2-5; 9 bases map to TRBD1. Material for sequencing was blood, either unsorted or a sorted T cell fraction (not recorded which). The chain's CDR3 is CATSALLGTGFQETQYF. CDR3 nucleotide sequence: TGTGCCACCAGTGCCCTTCTTGGGACAGGGTTTCAAGAGACCCAGTACTTC.